This TCR beta chain was sequenced for a study of T cells after yellow fever vaccination. Whole-study results and caveats: The study re-detected most primary-vaccination clones after the booster (approximately 96% CD4, roughly 88% CD8). The appearance of a small share of clonotypes in both CD4 and CD8 compartments was observed.

A universal primer site and UMIs were added as TCR cDNA was made by 5'RACE template switching. Via MiXCR, TCRdb re-called the 5' RACE reads, giving one row per CDR3 protein. The table has hundreds of thousands of distinct CDR3 sequences, approximately 12% seen once; the top ten hold 3.2%. This clonotype was counted between two and nine times. Its specificity is not known. This CDR3 is built from 13 residues. From germline, CDR1 is GTSNPN and CDR2 SVGIG (reference sequence). V gave up 8 bases and J gave up 0 bases; unmatched junction bases: 4. This chain uses TRBV30 with TRBJ2-1, with 7 bases matching TRBD1. Sequencing was performed on CD4+ T cells sorted from PBMCs, taken 15 days after the yellow fever booster vaccination. This sequence was found in a man in his late teens or twenties who received the YFV17D yellow fever vaccine. CDR3 region: CAVRQGSYNEQFF. CDR3 DNA: TGTGCCGTTAGACAGGGCTCCTACAATGAGCAGTTCTTC.